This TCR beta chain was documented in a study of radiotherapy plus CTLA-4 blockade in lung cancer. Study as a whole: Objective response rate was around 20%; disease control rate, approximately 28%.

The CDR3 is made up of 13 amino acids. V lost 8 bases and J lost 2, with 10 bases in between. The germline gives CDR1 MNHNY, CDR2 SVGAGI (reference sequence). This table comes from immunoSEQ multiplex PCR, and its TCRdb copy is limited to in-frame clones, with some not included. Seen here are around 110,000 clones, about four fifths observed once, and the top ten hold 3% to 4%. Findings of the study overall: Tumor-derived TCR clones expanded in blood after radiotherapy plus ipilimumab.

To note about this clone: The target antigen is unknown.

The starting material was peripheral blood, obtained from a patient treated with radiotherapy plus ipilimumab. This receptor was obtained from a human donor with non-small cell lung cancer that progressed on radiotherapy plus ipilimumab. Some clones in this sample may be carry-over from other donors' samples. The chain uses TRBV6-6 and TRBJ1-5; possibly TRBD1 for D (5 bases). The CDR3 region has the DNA TGTGCCAGCGGACCGGGGCGCAATCAGCCCCAGCATTTT. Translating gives CASGPGRNQPQHF.